This T cell receptor beta chain came from a study of CD8 T cells in ankylosing spondylitis (dated by TCRdb to about 2017). About the investigation overall: The study profiled T cell receptor beta repertoires in healthy donors and ankylosing spondylitis patients to find disease-linked TCR variants. In total, the full study cohort was made up of 95 to 110 healthy donors and about two dozen ankylosing spondylitis patients. Peripheral blood was sampled, and synovial fluid was additionally collected from ankylosing spondylitis patients. Results and caveats for the whole study, not just this receptor: A CD8+ phenotype was shown by the disease-linked clones, which were found at relatively low frequencies in peripheral blood. A TCR beta motif made up of eight or nine highly homologous amino acid variants appeared to be characteristic of blood from ankylosing spondylitis patients. According to the report, matched synovial fluid samples from ankylosing spondylitis patients were significantly enriched for the disease-linked clones. Some motif variants were previously reported in synovial fluid and blood of reactive arthritis patients, suggesting common disease-initiation mechanisms.

The table lists this clonotype with many counts. This clone's antigen is unknown. Base qualities are not at hand, and no much larger clone is one base apart. A distance of 9 bases separates the germline ends of V and J, which lose 0 bases and 5 bases respectively. From the germline V gene, CDR1 is SGDLS and CDR2 is YYNGEE. From its cysteine to its phenylalanine, the CDR3 spans 13 amino acids. Only the CDR3 region is kept as DNA, spanning 39 bases read in frame from base 1. TCRdb lists the instrument as Illumina HiSeq 2500. Quantitative 5'-RACE with molecular barcodes was the method used to prepare the TCR beta libraries. The published analysis was carried out like this. To identify disease-linked TCR variants, a new computational method was used, one built on a probabilistic model of VDJ rearrangement. The public sequencing data were trimmed at Q25 with fastp and processed into clonotypes with MiXCR by TCRdb, which kept only in-frame beta chains. Duplicate CDR3 protein sequences are folded into a single record with the most common DNA and genes. These V and J calls are TCRdb output, not the study's own analysis. The sample data list about 540,000 distinct CDR3 sequences, and roughly 13% of these were observed just once. Of the sample, approximately 6.3% is held by the ten largest clones.

The sequence came from a male donor with ankylosing spondylitis. The sequence joins TRBV9 to TRBJ2-7; no confident D gene assignment can be made. Sequenced: blood, either unsorted or a sorted T cell fraction (not recorded which). The DNA is TGTGCCAGCAGCGTAGGCCTGTCCGACGAGCAGTACTTC. It translates as CASSVGLSDEQYF.